The T cell receptor (beta chain) described here comes from a study of blood T cell repertoires in COVID-19. Study overall: The analysed material was cDNA or gDNA that came from T cells, B-cell-depleted T cells, or PBMCs.

TCRdb's table, derived via immunoSEQ multiplex PCR, lists solely in-frame clones and lacks some. The table lists approximately 240,000 clones, approximately 84% of them singletons, with about 4% in the top ten. This CDR3 region has 15 residues. The germline V gene has CDR1 GTSNPN and CDR2 SVGIG (reference sequence). V shed 0 bases and J shed 0 bases, with 8 bases lying between them. The J gene is TRBJ2-2, the V gene TRBV30; a possible D gene is TRBD1 (6 bases). The clonotype comes from a man aged 50 to 59 with acute or convalescent COVID-19. Sequencing input: peripheral blood. The CDR3 protein is CAWSVGAPNTGELFF. CDR3 DNA: TGTGCCTGGAGTGTGGGGGCCCCGAACACCGGGGAGCTGTTTTTT.